These 25 T cell receptor beta chains originate from one sample sequenced in a study of blood T cell repertoires in COVID-19. The data were produced by immunoSEQ multiplex PCR, yet TCRdb's version contains in-frame clones alone and is incomplete. The sample has roughly 34,000 clones, around 85% seen once; the top ten hold roughly 25%. What was sequenced was peripheral blood. The receptors originated from an elderly woman with active or convalescent COVID-19.

The rearrangement joins TRBV19 to TRBJ2-1, with 9 bases that match TRBD1. V was clipped by 3 bases and J by 6 bases; unmatched bases: 9. This CDR3 comprises 16 residues. The V gene's germline CDR1 is LNHDA and CDR2 SQIVND (reference sequence). CDR3 amino acids: CASSMGGQGSFNEQFF. Written as DNA, the CDR3 is TGTGCCAGTAGTATGGGGGGACAGGGATCGTTCAATGAGCAGTTCTTC.

J is TRBJ2-3 and V is TRBV2, with D perhaps TRBD2 (6 bases). The length of the CDR3 is 13 residues. In germline, CDR1 is SNHLY, CDR2 FYNNEI. With 6 bases removed from V and 4 bases from J, the gap between germline ends came to 11 bases. CDR3: CASRGWGADTQYF. In nucleotides, the CDR3 is TGTGCCAGCAGGGGATGGGGGGCAGATACGCAGTATTTT.

The chain combines TRBV19 with TRBJ1-2, with 10 bases that match TRBD1. CDR1 is LNHDA and CDR2 is SQIVND in the germline V gene (reference sequence). V was clipped by 2 bases and J by 8 bases; unmatched bases: 17. The CDR3 length is 18 residues. CDR3 DNA sequence: TGTGCCAGTAGTATATCCGCATCTCCGGGACAGGGGAAAGGAGGCTACACCTTC. It codes for CASSISASPGQGKGGYTF.

This chain uses TRBV29-1 with TRBJ1-5, with 8 bases matching TRBD1. The CDR3 is 13 amino acids. V was clipped by 6 bases and J by 7 bases; unmatched bases: 8. CDR1 SQVTM and CDR2 ANQGSEA come from the germline V gene. The CDR3 protein is CSVRTGTGQPQHF. The CDR3 DNA is TGCAGCGTCCGGACAGGGACTGGGCAGCCCCAGCATTTT.

The chain employs TRBV30 and TRBJ2-1, with TRBD2 identical over 7 bases. The CDR3 is made up of 17 amino acids. The V gene end was trimmed by 4 bases and the J gene end by 1 base; junction bases not matched to a gene: 13. Germline V gene sequence: CDR1 GTSNPN, CDR2 SVGIG (reference sequence). The CDR3 DNA sequence: TGTGCCTGGACCAGTGGACGGGGGGACCCATCCTACAATGAGCAGTTCTTC. Amino acids: CAWTSGRGDPSYNEQFF.

A single count supports this clone. V and J are TRBV10-2 and TRBJ2-7; 11 nucleotides align to TRBD2. Germline assignment: CDR1 WSHSY and CDR2 SAAADI. The CDR3 extends over 16 amino acids. V lost 7 bases and J lost 1; bases outside the gene matches: 9. CDR3 amino acids: CASNPTSGGGSYEQYF. CDR3 bases: TGCGCCAGCAACCCTACTAGCGGGGGAGGTTCCTACGAGCAGTACTTC.

The rearrangement uses TRBV4-1 and TRBJ2-1; D gene uncertain. Between the trimmed V and J ends, which lost 4 bases and 6 bases, there was a span of 10 bases. The CDR3 extends over 13 amino acids. Germline V gives CDR1 MGHRA, CDR2 YSYEKL. The CDR3 nucleotides are TGCGCCAGCAGCCCTCCAACGGTCAATGAGCAGTTCTTC. Translated, it gives CASSPPTVNEQFF.

The chain has TRBV12-5 and TRBJ2-5; 8 bases match TRBD1. The germline gives CDR1 LGHNT, CDR2 FRNRAP. This CDR3 has 14 residues. The J segment lost 5 bases and the V segment lost 0 bases, leaving 2 bases of the junction unmatched. CDR3 residues: CASGLVGDRETQYF. CDR3 coding DNA: TGTGCTAGTGGTTTGGTAGGGGACAGGGAGACCCAGTACTTC. Full variable domain (outside the CDR3, taken from reference TRBV12-5 and TRBJ2-5): DARVTQTPRHKVTEMGQEVTMRCQPILGHNTVFWYRQTMMQGLELLAYFRNRAPLDDSGMPKDRFSAEMPDATLATLKIQPSEPRDSAVYFCASGLVGDRETQYFGPGTRLLVL.

The CDR3 DNA reads as TGTGCCAGCAGCCAAGGGGACAGGGGATTGGCACGAGAGACCCAGTACTTC. Translated: CASSQGDRGLARETQYF. The J gene is TRBJ2-5, the V gene TRBV7-3; 10 bases agree with TRBD1. This CDR3 has 17 amino acids. Trimming at V came to 5 bases and at J to 4 bases, leaving 13 bases not matched to a gene. CDR1 is SGHTA, CDR2 FQGTGA, per germline.

In its sample, this clone was seen once. V usage is TRBV19 and J usage is TRBJ2-1; the match to TRBD1 covers 9 bases. CDR1 LNHDA and CDR2 SQIVND come from the germline V gene (reference sequence). The junction had 7 bases not matched to a gene; V was cut back by 8 bases and J by 5 bases. The CDR3 is made up of 14 amino acids. The CDR3 sequence is CASGRDRDDNEQFF. CDR3 nucleotides: TGTGCCAGTGGCCGGGACAGGGATGACAATGAGCAGTTCTTC.

This clone was seen just once. The J gene is TRBJ1-5, the V gene TRBV25-1; TRBD1 might be the D (5 bases). Germline V lookup: CDR1 MGHDK, CDR2 SYGVNS. V was cut by 4 bases and J by 6 bases, with 10 bases left in between. CDR3 length equals 13 residues. The CDR3 spells CASSVGDVQPQHF. CDR3 nucleotides: TGTGCCAGCAGTGTAGGGGATGTTCAGCCCCAGCATTTT.

The gene calls are TRBV11-2 and TRBJ2-3; 9 bases agree with TRBD1. Trimming took 2 bases from V and 2 from J; bases not matched to a gene: 8. CDR1 and CDR2 from the germline V gene are SGHAT and FQNNGV. There are 17 residues in the CDR3. The CDR3 spells CASSLLTGTGTTDTQYF. The CDR3 DNA sequence: TGTGCCAGCAGCTTACTAACCGGGACAGGGACCACAGATACGCAGTATTTT.

This sequence joins TRBV4-1 and TRBJ1-5, with 7 bases that match TRBD1. The germline V gene encodes CDR1 MGHRA and CDR2 YSYEKL. With 4 bases clipped from V and 7 bases from J, the junction kept 4 bases outside the gene matches. The CDR3 is 13 amino acids. The CDR3 protein is CASSRTGEQPQHF. In DNA, the CDR3 is TGCGCCAGCAGCCGCACAGGGGAGCAGCCCCAGCATTTT.

This rearrangement joins TRBV3-1 (or the pseudogene TRBV3-2) to TRBJ1-2, with D perhaps matching TRBD1 (6 bases). The germline V gene encodes CDR1 LGHDT and CDR2 YNNKEL (reference sequence). This CDR3 comprises 14 residues. Trimming took 3 bases from V and 4 from J, leaving 12 bases between them. The CDR3 nucleotides read TGTGCCAGCAGCCACAAGACAGGAATCTATGGCTACACCTTC. It encodes CASSHKTGIYGYTF.

J is TRBJ2-5 and V is TRBV5-1; 8 bases match TRBD1. Germline assignment: CDR1 SGHRS and CDR2 YFSETQ. This CDR3 has 15 residues. V lost 0 bases and J lost 3; bases outside the gene matches: 4. DNA for the CDR3: TGCGCCAGCAGCTTGGATACAGGGGGAAAAGAGACCCAGTACTTC. Translating gives CASSLDTGGKETQYF.

V gene TRBV12-3 or TRBV12-4 combines with J gene TRBJ1-2, with 8 bases matching TRBD1. CDR3 length equals 13 residues. The junction had 8 bases not matched to a gene; V was cut back by 7 bases and J by 7 bases. The CDR3 region is CASTTGVFSGYTF. CDR3 nucleotide sequence: TGTGCCAGCACGACAGGGGTCTTCTCTGGCTACACCTTC.

This clone has just one count. J is TRBJ1-4 and V is TRBV7-9; D unresolved. Per the germline V gene, CDR1 is SEHNR and CDR2 is FQNEAQ (reference sequence). This CDR3 region has 15 residues. Trimming pared 3 bases from V and 0 bases from J, leaving 8 bases between. CDR3: CASSFRSATNEKLFF. The CDR3 DNA reads as TGTGCCAGCAGCTTCCGGAGTGCAACTAATGAAAAACTGTTTTTT.

This chain connects TRBV28 to TRBJ1-6; 7 bases are a match to TRBD1. V lost 9 bases, J lost 5 bases, and 7 bases stayed unmatched. The germline V gene encodes CDR1 MDHEN and CDR2 SYDVKM. The CDR3 totals 14 residues. The CDR3 coding sequence is TGTGCCAGTCTCCGGGACAGCGATAATTCACCCCTCCACTTT. Amino acids: CASLRDSDNSPLHF.

The V gene is TRBV24-1, the J gene TRBJ1-1, with a possible D match to TRBD1 (6 bases). This CDR3 is built from 13 residues. CDR1 KGHDR and CDR2 SFDVKD come from the germline V gene. V dropped 4 bases and J dropped 5 bases, with 10 bases sitting between them. The CDR3 nucleotides are TGTGCCACCAGTGAACCACAGGGAACTGAAGCTTTCTTT. This codes for CATSEPQGTEAFF.

The table lists this clone with a count of one. This rearrangement joins TRBV7-3 to TRBJ2-5, with 14 positions matching TRBD2. CDR3 length equals 14 residues. Germline assignment: CDR1 SGHTA and CDR2 FQGTGA. V shed 5 bases and J 9 bases; nucleotides not matched to a gene: 5. This CDR3 is CASSHGLAGGPQYF. The DNA for the CDR3 is TGTGCCAGCAGCCACGGACTAGCGGGGGGCCCCCAGTACTTC.

The chain combines TRBV5-6 with TRBJ1-2, with a weak D call TRBD1 (6 bases). The V end lost 3 bases, the J end lost 4 bases, and 10 bases lay between the germline ends. This CDR3 comprises 13 residues. Germline assignment: CDR1 SGHDT and CDR2 YYEEEE. The CDR3 coding sequence is TGTGCCAGCAGCTCCGACAGGCTCTATGGCTACACCTTC. Its translation is CASSSDRLYGYTF. The entire variable domain, with the rest obtained from reference TRBV5-6 and TRBJ1-2, is as follows: DAGVTQSPTHLIKTRGQQVTLRCSPKSGHDTVSWYQQALGQGPQFIFQYYEEEERQRGNFPDRFSGHQFPNYSSELNVNALLLGDSALYLCASSSDRLYGYTFGSGTRLTVV.

Here the CDR3 reads CASSEGLAGGRHYNEQFF. The CDR3 DNA reads as TGCGCCAGCAGCGAGGGACTAGCGGGGGGAAGACACTACAATGAGCAGTTCTTC. This chain joins TRBV5-1 and TRBJ2-1, with 15 bases matching TRBD2. The germline V gene encodes CDR1 SGHRS and CDR2 YFSETQ. This CDR3 comprises 18 residues. V lost 4 bases and J lost 3; bases outside the gene matches: 8. Filled out from reference TRBV5-1 and TRBJ2-1, the complete variable domain reads KAGVTQTPRYLIKTRGQQVTLSCSPISGHRSVSWYQQTPGQGLQFLFEYFSETQRNKGNFPGRFSGRQFSNSRSEMNVSTLELGDSALYLCASSEGLAGGRHYNEQFFGPGTRLTVL.

This chain joins TRBV9 and TRBJ2-4, with D possibly matching TRBD1 (7 bases). The CDR3 is 21 residues long. Trimming pared 0 bases from V and 0 bases from J, leaving 25 bases between. Germline-derived CDR1 and CDR2 are SGDLS and YYNGEE. The CDR3 DNA follows: TGTGCCAGCAGCGTAGTAGGGGGCGGGACAGTCCTGCTCCTAGCCAAAAACATTCAGTACTTC. Residues: CASSVVGGGTVLLLAKNIQYF.

In its sample, this clone is medium-sized. The chain joins TRBV9 to TRBJ1-5; the D gene is possibly TRBD1 (5 bases). Per germline, CDR1 SGDLS and CDR2 YYNGEE. This CDR3 spans 14 amino acids. V lost 4 bases and J lost 5, with 13 bases in between. The CDR3 loop is CASSQWGRDQPQHF. The CDR3 DNA sequence: TGTGCCAGCAGCCAGTGGGGCAGGGATCAGCCCCAGCATTTT.

The chain has TRBV1 and TRBJ2-3; TRBD2 is the table's D call and was not checked against the DNA. TRBV1 is labeled a pseudogene. This CDR3 comprises 15 residues. The CDR3 region has the DNA TGCACCAGCAGCCTATTGACTAGAGGTTTCAATACGCAGTATTTT. Its translation: CTSSLLTRGFNTQYF.